This TCR beta chain was recovered during a study of blood T cell repertoires in COVID-19. The CDR3 sequence is 14 residues long. Germline loops: CDR1 MGHRA, CDR2 YSYEKL. V lost 4 bases, J lost 7 bases, and 10 bases stayed unmatched. Libraries were prepared by immunoSEQ multiplex PCR; TCRdb keeps only in-frame clonotypes and omits some of them. The data contain more than 200,000 clones, around 80% of them singletons. This TCR derives from a man aged 55 to 69 with acute or convalescent COVID-19. The V call is TRBV4-1, the J call TRBJ2-7; 7 positions agree with TRBD1. Sequenced input: peripheral blood. This CDR3 reads CASSPQGVLAEQYF. CDR3 DNA: TGCGCCAGCAGCCCGCAGGGGGTCCTCGCGGAGCAGTACTTC.